These 9 T cell receptor beta chains came from one sample sequenced in a study of cytomegalovirus exposure and HLA in healthy donors. Repertoires were generated with immunoSEQ multiplex PCR, while TCRdb's copy carries only in-frame clones and drops some. The data hold 250,000 to 400,000 clones, with roughly 88% observed a single time. The material sequenced was PBMCs. These receptors came from a man younger than 45 in good health and CMV-seronegative.

The gene calls are TRBV6-5 and TRBJ1-6; no reliable D call. Trimming removed 0 bases from V and 10 bases from J, with 13 bases in between. Germline V CDR1 and CDR2: MNHEY, SVGAGI. CDR3 length: 15 residues. In nucleotides, the CDR3 is TGTGCCAGCAGTTACTCGGGCGCCGTAGGATCACCCCTCCACTTT. This codes for CASSYSGAVGSPLHF.

The chain employs TRBV4-3 and TRBJ1-5; unclear D gene. The V end lost 1 base, the J end lost 2 bases, and 6 bases lay between the germline ends. The CDR3 extends over 14 amino acids. Germline V gene lookup returns CDR1 LGHNA and CDR2 YSLEER. This CDR3 is CASSQGQGNQPQHF. CDR3 nucleotide sequence: TGCGCCAGCAGCCAAGGTCAGGGCAATCAGCCCCAGCATTTT.

This chain uses TRBV6-4 with TRBJ2-2, with 9 positions matching TRBD2. V shed 3 bases, J shed 3 bases, and the junction held 2 bases outside the gene matches. This CDR3 comprises 15 residues. Per germline, CDR1 MRHNA and CDR2 SNTAGT. The CDR3 sequence is CASSEAGGHTGELFF. Written as DNA, the CDR3 is TGTGCCAGCAGTGAAGCGGGGGGACACACCGGGGAGCTGTTTTTT.

The chain uses TRBV29-1 and TRBJ1-1; a possible D gene is TRBD1 (5 bases). Germline CDR1 is SQVTM and CDR2 is ANQGSEA. Trimming removed 3 bases from V and 0 bases from J, with 11 bases in between. This CDR3 has 14 residues. The CDR3: CSVERQSLNTEAFF. For the CDR3, the DNA is TGCAGCGTTGAGAGACAGTCTTTGAACACTGAAGCTTTCTTT.

This chain connects TRBV14 to TRBJ2-3; TRBD1 might be the D (6 bases). In germline, CDR1 is SGHDN, CDR2 FVKESK. This CDR3 is 15 amino acids long. The ends were cut back, 3 bases at V and 4 bases at J, with 14 bases in the middle. CDR3 region: CASSQSRTASDTQYF. Written as DNA, the CDR3 is TGTGCCAGCAGCCAGTCCAGGACAGCCTCAGATACGCAGTATTTT.

The chain links TRBV18 to TRBJ1-1, with 8 bases identical to TRBD1. Trimming cost V 5 bases and J 4 bases; bases outside gene matches: 12. CDR1 is KGHSH and CDR2 is LQKENI in the germline V gene. CDR3 length: 16 residues. CDR3 sequence reads: CASSSAPGGSGTEAFF. The CDR3 nucleotides are TGTGCCAGCTCATCAGCTCCAGGGGGCAGTGGCACTGAAGCTTTCTTT.

V and J are TRBV11-2 and TRBJ2-5; 12 nucleotides align to TRBD2. The CDR3 is 17 residues long. The J segment lost 2 bases and the V segment lost 6 bases, leaving 10 bases of the junction unmatched. Per germline, CDR1 SGHAT and CDR2 FQNNGV. The CDR3 reads CASRVAGLAGKQETQYF. The CDR3 region has the DNA TGTGCCAGCAGGGTAGCAGGACTAGCGGGGAAACAAGAGACCCAGTACTTC.

This chain links TRBV2 with TRBJ2-3, with D perhaps matching TRBD2 (7 bases). CDR1 SNHLY and CDR2 FYNNEI come from the germline V gene. The CDR3 has 15 residues. Trimming pared 4 bases from V and 2 bases from J, leaving 13 bases between. The CDR3 DNA reads TGTGCCAGCAGTGTAGGGGGGGGACCCACAGATACGCAGTATTTT. Translation: CASSVGGGPTDTQYF.

This clone was recorded once. The CDR3 sequence: CASSLSGTTGETQYF. CDR3 DNA: TGCGCCAGCAGCCTATCTGGGACTACGGGAGAGACCCAGTACTTC. The V call is TRBV5-1, the J call TRBJ2-5; 7 bases are shared with TRBD2. CDR3 length: 15 residues. The V and J ends lost 4 bases and 4 bases, in that order; junction bases with no gene match: 10. CDR1 SGHRS and CDR2 YFSETQ come from the germline V gene.